One sample yielded the 15 T cell receptor beta chains listed below, sequenced in a study of CD8+ T cells in alopecia areata. As the sequencing template, cDNA was produced by extracting RNA and reverse transcribing it. Repertoires were generated with immunoSEQ multiplex PCR, while TCRdb's copy carries only in-frame clones and drops some. The sample has approximately 150,000 clones, around 83% seen once; the top ten hold roughly an eighth. Treatment here: oral pan-JAK inhibitor, 5-10 mg twice daily. The sequenced sample was CD8+ T cells sorted from blood, obtained at week 4, from a patient treated with tofacitinib. These receptors were obtained from a human donor with alopecia areata.

The chain employs TRBV4-1 and TRBJ1-1; the D gene is possibly TRBD1 (6 bases). The V gene's germline CDR1 is MGHRA and CDR2 YSYEKL. The CDR3 is made up of 13 amino acids. CDR3 DNA sequence: TGCGCTACAGGGAGGGAGCTGAACACTGAAGCTTTCTTT. This encodes CATGRELNTEAFF.

The chain uses TRBV5-6 and TRBJ2-7, with D maybe TRBD1 (5 bases). Germline V CDR1 and CDR2: SGHDT, YYEEEE. The CDR3 is 14 amino acids. Trimming took off 0 bases at V and 0 bases at J, with 7 bases between the two ends. This chain's CDR3 is CASSLAGSSYEQYF. Written as DNA, the CDR3 is TGTGCCAGCAGCTTGGCAGGGTCCTCCTACGAGCAGTACTTC.

This rearrangement joins TRBV29-1 to TRBJ2-3; D is perhaps TRBD2 (6 bases). The V gene's germline CDR1 is SQVTM and CDR2 ANQGSEA. Trimming took 3 bases from V and 3 from J, leaving 13 bases between them. There are 14 residues in the CDR3. The CDR3 loop is CSVEGGVGTDTQYF. CDR3 nucleotide sequence: TGCAGCGTTGAGGGGGGAGTTGGTACAGATACGCAGTATTTT.

V and J are TRBV2 and TRBJ2-5, with D perhaps assigned TRBD1 or TRBD2 (6 bases each). In germline, CDR1 is SNHLY, CDR2 FYNNEI. The V and J ends lost 5 bases and 2 bases respectively, with 15 bases between them. The CDR3 length is 15 residues. CDR3 amino acids: CASSNPRGLQETQYF. CDR3 nucleotide sequence: TGTGCCAGCAGTAACCCCCGGGGGCTACAAGAGACCCAGTACTTC.

The V and J genes are TRBV19 and TRBJ2-6; D unresolved. Germline V gene lookup returns CDR1 LNHDA and CDR2 SQIVND (reference sequence). V was pared by 7 bases and J by 2 bases, with 6 bases between. The CDR3 is 13 amino acids. CDR3 in DNA: TGTGCCAGTACCGCGGCTGGGGCCAACGTCCTGACTTTC. Protein product: CASTAAGANVLTF. The full variable domain, its missing parts supplied by reference TRBV19 and TRBJ2-6, is DGGITQSPKYLFRKEGQNVTLSCEQNLNHDAMYWYRQDPGQGLRLIYYSQIVNDFQKGDIAEGYSVSREKKESFPLTVTSAQKNPTAFYLCASTAAGANVLTFGAGSRLTVL.

For this clone: The sample holds other DNA sequences that translate to the same CDR3. The V and J genes are TRBV5-1 and TRBJ2-7; D may correspond to TRBD1 or TRBD2 (5 bases each). The CDR3 runs to 13 residues. The V gene lost 2 bases and the J gene lost 1 base, with 7 bases spanning the gap. Germline values: CDR1 SGHRS, CDR2 YFSETQ. The CDR3 is CASSFGGSYEQYF. The DNA for the CDR3 is TGCGCCAGCAGCTTTGGGGGATCCTACGAGCAGTACTTC.

V gene TRBV9 combines with J gene TRBJ1-1, with D possibly being TRBD1 (5 bases). The CDR3 runs 15 residues. V lost 0 bases to trimming and J lost 1 base, with 10 bases between them. Germline values: CDR1 SGDLS, CDR2 YYNGEE. CDR3 in amino acids: CASSVAGLPNTEAFF. In DNA form, the CDR3 reads TGTGCCAGCAGCGTAGCGGGGCTACCGAACACTGAAGCTTTCTTT.

The V gene is TRBV19, the J gene TRBJ2-1, with TRBD2 matching over 7 bases. In germline, CDR1 is LNHDA, CDR2 SQIVND (reference sequence). V dropped 1 base and J dropped 5; count of bases not matched to a gene: 5. This CDR3 spans 15 amino acids. CDR3 in amino acids: CASSIVGGSHNEQFF. Here the CDR3 DNA reads TGTGCCAGTAGTATAGTGGGCGGGAGCCACAATGAGCAGTTCTTC.

This sequence joins TRBV7-2 and TRBJ1-1; D gene ambiguous. The CDR3 contains 12 residues. The germline CDR1 and CDR2 sequences are SGHTA and FQGNSA. Trimming removed 1 base from V and 7 bases from J, with 7 bases in between. This chain's CDR3 is CASSLERREAFF. CDR3 in DNA: TGTGCCAGCAGCTTAGAAAGACGTGAAGCTTTCTTT.

J is TRBJ1-1 and V is TRBV10-3, with 9 bases matching TRBD1. The CDR3 consists of 13 residues. With V trimmed by 11 bases and J by 6 bases, 10 bases remained unmatched. The germline V gene has CDR1 ENHRY and CDR2 SYGVKD. The DNA of the CDR3 is TGTGCCGCCGCAACAGGGGGCAAGCCTGAAGCTTTCTTT. This encodes CAAATGGKPEAFF.

This clone was counted between two and nine times. The chain is built from TRBV5-5 and TRBJ2-2; D is possibly TRBD1 (6 bases). This CDR3 has 16 residues. Deletions cut 0 bases from V and 1 base from J, with 10 bases between. CDR1 SGHKS and CDR2 YYEKEE come from the germline V gene (reference sequence). The CDR3 loop is CASSLAWTENTGELFF. CDR3 DNA: TGTGCCAGCAGCTTGGCCTGGACAGAGAACACCGGGGAGCTGTTTTTT.

This chain connects TRBV5-1 to TRBJ1-2; possibly TRBD1 for D (5 bases). The CDR3 has 12 amino acids. V was cut by 4 bases and J by 8 bases, with 12 bases left in between. Germline loops: CDR1 SGHRS, CDR2 YFSETQ. The CDR3 spells CASSPGTTGYTF. The DNA for the CDR3 is TGCGCCAGCAGCCCCGGGACGACGGGCTACACCTTC.

This clone was counted only a few times. This same CDR3 is encoded by further DNA sequences in the sample. This chain links TRBV19 with TRBJ2-1; the D gene is possibly TRBD2 (6 bases). Between the trimmed V and J ends, which lost 7 bases and 3 bases, there was a span of 13 bases. The CDR3 length is 14 residues. The germline gives CDR1 LNHDA, CDR2 SQIVND (reference sequence). CDR3 bases: TGTGCCAGTACCCCGGGCGGGGACTACAATGAGCAGTTCTTC. Its protein product is CASTPGGDYNEQFF.

This clone was seen a single time. The chain combines TRBV23-1 with TRBJ2-7, with 8 positions matching TRBD1. TRBV23-1 is marked as an open reading frame, function uncertain. The CDR3 has 18 residues. With 9 bases clipped from V and 1 base from J, the junction kept 20 bases outside the gene matches. The DNA of the CDR3 is TGCGCCAGATCCCCCCCGCCGGGGCCCGGACAGGGATCCTACGAGCAGTACTTC. Its protein is CARSPPPGPGQGSYEQYF.

This chain connects TRBV4-1 to TRBJ1-5; 7 positions agree with TRBD1. J gave up 6 bases and V 0 bases, and 2 bases lay outside the gene matches. Germline V lookup: CDR1 MGHRA, CDR2 YSYEKL. This CDR3 spans 14 amino acids. The CDR3 DNA reads as TGCGCCAGCAGCCAAGACGACAGGGCTCAGCCCCAGCATTTT. Its protein product is CASSQDDRAQPQHF.